This entry concerns a single T cell receptor (beta chain). Antigen specificity is unknown. Trimming removed 4 bases from V and 0 bases from J; junction bases left unmatched: 17. Germline assignment: CDR1 KGHSH and CDR2 LQKENI. This CDR3 region has 20 residues. These data are taken from a study of OX40 agonist ivuxolimab in advanced cancers. The overall study: Three partial responders included one hepatocellular carcinoma patient and two cutaneous melanoma patients.

Autoimmune disease history or systemic immunosuppression meant exclusion. Sequenced by immunoSEQ multiplex PCR; TCRdb stores in-frame clones only, minus some. The table lists roughly 50,000 clones, around four fifths of them singletons. Findings and limits, study-wide: What antigens the expanded peripheral T cells recognized was never established. CD8+ T cells (on average) carried more expanded clones than CD4+ T cells.

The V and J genes are TRBV18 and TRBJ1-5; 8 bases align to TRBD1. The input for sequencing was CD4+ or CD8+ T cells sorted from blood, taken in a trial of the OX40 agonist ivuxolimab. The sequence derives from an adult with an advanced solid tumor such as melanoma, head and neck, liver or kidney cancer. The CDR3 is CASSRAEQGVPTYSNQPQHF. CDR3 DNA sequence: TGTGCCAGCTCACGAGCTGAACAGGGGGTCCCGACATATAGCAATCAGCCCCAGCATTTT. Based on the CDR3 plus reference TRBV18 and TRBJ1-5, the full variable domain is NAGVMQNPRHLVRRRGQEARLRCSPMKGHSHVYWYRQLPEEGLKFMVYLQKENIIDESGMPKERFSAEFPKEGPSILRIQQVVRGDSAAYFCASSRAEQGVPTYSNQPQHFGDGTRLSIL.